The 11 T cell receptor beta chains below were found in one sample sequenced in a study of blood T cells in healthy people across ages. The use of a sample-barcoded 5' primer and a J-beta primer mix characterized a second PCR of roughly 7 to 11 cycles. TCRdb redid the calling of the 5' RACE reads with MiXCR, one entry per CDR3 protein. The sample has 800,000 to 950,000 distinct CDR3 sequences; roughly 48% are singletons. Sequenced material: blood. The receptors shown here come from a young man in good health.

The chain is built from TRBV10-3 and TRBJ2-7, with D perhaps TRBD1 (6 bases). The V gene lost 2 bases and the J gene lost 5 bases, with 13 bases spanning the gap. CDR3 size: 14 residues. In germline, CDR1 is ENHRY, CDR2 SYGVKD. The CDR3 protein is CAISEPGDVNEQYF. In DNA, the CDR3 is TGTGCCATCAGTGAGCCAGGGGACGTGAACGAGCAGTACTTC.

CDR3 protein: CASSLFSGGAYNEQFF. The CDR3 region has the DNA TGCGCCAGCAGCTTGTTCAGCGGGGGGGCCTACAATGAGCAGTTCTTC. The chain couples TRBV5-1 to TRBJ2-1, with 10 bases fitting TRBD2. With V trimmed by 1 base and J by 2 bases, 3 bases remained unmatched. CDR3 length: 16 amino acids. CDR1 and CDR2 (germline): SGHRS, YFSETQ.

Ten or more counts support this clonotype. The V gene is TRBV27, the J gene TRBJ1-2, with 7 nucleotides matching TRBD1. The CDR3 extends over 14 amino acids. V gave up 6 bases and J gave up 2 bases; unmatched junction bases: 6. Germline-derived CDR1 and CDR2 are MNHEY and SMNVEV (reference sequence). The CDR3 DNA reads as TGTGCCAGCAGCAACAGGGGAGGAAACTATGGCTACACCTTC. This encodes CASSNRGGNYGYTF.

In nucleotides, the CDR3 is TGCGCCAGCAGCCAACCCCCAGGGGCCAACTCCTACAATGAGCAGTTCTTC. Its translation: CASSQPPGANSYNEQFF. This rearrangement joins TRBV4-1 to TRBJ2-1, with D perhaps TRBD1 (6 bases). CDR1 is MGHRA and CDR2 is YSYEKL in the germline V gene. Trimming cost V 2 bases and J 0 bases, with 14 bases left between them. This CDR3 contains 17 residues.

This sequence joins TRBV4-1 and TRBJ1-5; no clear D gene. The CDR3 totals 16 residues. Germline V gene sequence: CDR1 MGHRA, CDR2 YSYEKL. Trimming cost V 2 bases and J 0 bases, with 11 bases left between them. The CDR3 is CASSQTDLYSNQPQHF. CDR3 DNA: TGCGCCAGCAGCCAAACGGACTTATATAGCAATCAGCCCCAGCATTTT.

This clonotype is a singleton in its sample. The chain links TRBV2 to TRBJ1-6, with TRBD1 as a possible D gene (5 bases). The CDR3 length is 13 residues. CDR1 is SNHLY and CDR2 is FYNNEI in the germline V gene. Trimming left V 6 bases short and J 8 bases short, with 11 bases between. The chain's CDR3 is CASRREGDSPLHF. CDR3 coding DNA: TGTGCCAGCAGGAGGGAAGGGGATTCACCCCTCCACTTT.

The gene calls are TRBV5-5 and TRBJ1-1; D might be TRBD1 (5 bases). Germline values: CDR1 SGHKS, CDR2 YYEKEE (reference sequence). This CDR3 is built from 14 residues. Trimming left V 5 bases short and J 3 bases short, with 14 bases between. The CDR3 sequence: CASRHQGRDTEAFF. As DNA, the CDR3 is TGTGCCAGCAGGCATCAGGGTAGGGACACTGAAGCTTTCTTT.

In this sample, this clonotype turned up a few times. This sequence joins TRBV10-3 and TRBJ2-7; no reliable D call. This CDR3 is 16 amino acids long. Germline CDR1 is ENHRY and CDR2 is SYGVKD. V was cut by 2 bases and J by 0 bases, with 14 bases left in between. The DNA of the CDR3 is TGTGCCATCAGTGAGAGTAGAGTCGTCCGCTCCTACGAGCAGTACTTC. Residues: CAISESRVVRSYEQYF.

This clonotype is a singleton in its sample. The chain couples TRBV28 to TRBJ1-6; D is unclear. Germline CDR1 is MDHEN and CDR2 is SYDVKM. V lost 6 bases and J lost 9, with 12 bases in between. This CDR3 contains 13 residues. Here the CDR3 DNA reads TGTGCCAGCAGCCCCACCGTGGGTTCACCCCTCCACTTT. It translates to CASSPTVGSPLHF.

This clonotype showed up just a few times. The chain is built from TRBV7-2 and TRBJ2-7, with 7 bases fitting TRBD1. V dropped 4 bases and J dropped 4; count of bases not matched to a gene: 4. The CDR3 runs to 13 residues. Germline CDR1 and CDR2: SGHTA and FQGNSA. The CDR3 loop reads CASSSQGVYEQYF. The CDR3 nucleotides read TGTGCCAGCAGCTCCCAGGGGGTTTACGAGCAGTACTTC.

Only a few counts were recorded for this clonotype. The genes are TRBV6-5 and TRBJ2-5, with D tentatively TRBD2 (5 bases). CDR1 and CDR2 from the germline V gene are MNHEY and SVGAGI. Trimming left V 7 bases short and J 9 bases short, with 12 bases between. The CDR3 contains 11 residues. The CDR3 DNA is TGTGCCAGCACCAACGGGGAGTCCCAGTACTTC. This encodes CASTNGESQYF.